These T cell receptor beta chains were read from a single sample in a study of blood T cell repertoires in COVID-19. TCRdb keeps only in-frame clones here, not all; method: immunoSEQ multiplex PCR. The table records some 90,000 clones, less than 90% of them present only once. The sequenced material came from peripheral blood. These receptors all come from a man at least 80 years old with active or convalescent COVID-19. The CDR3 runs from the conserved cysteine through the conserved F or W. A D gene is named only where the DNA matches it firmly. Not every row has a clone size; where given, it reads once, few, many or a size class.

TRBD2,TRBJ2-2,17,.,TRBV9,CASSVAGAGGNTGELFF,TGTGCCAGCAGCGTAGCTGGGGCGGGAGGTAACACCGGGGAGCTGTTTTTT
.,TRBJ2-2,16,.,TRBV4-3,CASSQESMANTGELFF,TGCGCCAGCAGCCAAGAGAGTATGGCGAACACCGGGGAGCTGTTTTTT
.,TRBJ2-5,14,.,TRBV7-2,CASSFNSGQETQYF,TGTGCCAGCAGCTTTAACAGCGGGCAAGAGACCCAGTACTTC
TRBD1,TRBJ2-1,15,.,TRBV5-1,CASSLAGQGLDEQFF,TGCGCCAGCAGCTTGGCAGGACAGGGGTTGGATGAGCAGTTCTTC
.,TRBJ1-2,13,.,TRBV19,CASSRRTAYGYTF,TGTGCCAGTAGTAGGCGGACAGCTTATGGCTACACCTTC
.,TRBJ2-3,15,once,TRBV24-1,CATSDSSSSADTQYF,TGTGCCACCAGTGATTCGTCGAGCTCGGCAGATACGCAGTATTTT
TRBD1,TRBJ1-5,15,.,TRBV5-8,CASSPGQGGHQPQHF,TGTGCCAGCAGCCCCGGACAGGGTGGCCATCAGCCCCAGCATTTT
.,TRBJ2-3,14,once,TRBV5-1,CASSLSRAKDTQYF,TGCGCCAGCAGCTTGTCCAGGGCTAAAGATACGCAGTATTTT
.,TRBJ2-5,15,.,TRBV4-3,CASSRGLDIGETQYF,TGCGCCAGCAGCCGGGGGCTGGATATAGGAGAGACCCAGTACTTC
TRBD1,TRBJ1-6,15,.,TRBV5-1,CASSWEGQGGSPLHF,TGCGCCAGCAGCTGGGAGGGACAGGGAGGTTCACCCCTCCACTTT
TRBD2,TRBJ2-1,15,few,TRBV5-4,CASRTGTSGSNEQFF,TGTGCCAGCAGAACCGGGACTAGCGGGAGCAATGAGCAGTTCTTC
TRBD1,TRBJ1-1,15,.,TRBV19,CASSLPGTGGFGAFF,TGTGCCAGTAGTTTGCCAGGGACAGGGGGTTTCGGAGCTTTCTTT
TRBD1,TRBJ1-4,15,.,TRBV19,CASSIQGAANEKLFF,TGTGCCAGTAGTATACAGGGGGCTGCTAATGAAAAACTGTTTTTT
TRBD2,TRBJ2-3,14,.,TRBV6-5,CASSRTRSTDTQYF,TGTGCCAGCAGTCGGACTAGAAGCACAGATACGCAGTATTTT
.,TRBJ2-7,12,.,TRBV18,CASSSGLGEQYF,TGTGCCAGCTCATCCGGACTGGGCGAGCAGTACTTC
TRBD2,TRBJ2-3,15,.,TRBV18,CASSPPSGSKHTQYF,TGTGCCAGCTCCCCCCCTAGCGGGAGTAAGCATACGCAGTATTTT
.,TRBJ1-5,16,.,TRBV5-1,CASLASRVYSNQPQHF,TGCGCCAGCTTAGCTTCGAGAGTGTATAGCAATCAGCCCCAGCATTTT
.,TRBJ2-1,11,few,TRBV29-1,CSGQLLDEQFF,TGCAGCGGACAGCTCTTGGATGAGCAGTTCTTC
TRBD2,TRBJ2-7,14,.,TRBV28,CASSPGLAGLEQYF,TGTGCCAGCAGTCCGGGACTAGCGGGGCTCGAGCAGTACTTC
.,TRBJ2-1,13,few,TRBV25-1,CASSEVSYNEQFF,TGTGCCAGCAGCGAGGTTTCCTACAATGAGCAGTTCTTC
TRBD2,TRBJ2-7,14,.,TRBV20-1,CSASATSGSREQYF,TGCAGTGCTAGTGCGACTAGCGGGAGTCGGGAGCAGTACTTC
TRBD2,TRBJ2-1,15,.,TRBV7-9,CASSVGTSGNNEQFF,TGTGCCAGCAGCGTCGGGACTAGCGGCAACAATGAGCAGTTCTTC
.,TRBJ2-1,16,.,TRBV5-1,CASSRDGFISYNEQFF,TGCGCCAGCAGCCGGGATGGATTTATCTCCTACAATGAGCAGTTCTTC
.,TRBJ2-6,13,.,TRBV30,CAGDSSGANVLTF,TGTGCCGGAGACAGCTCTGGGGCCAACGTCCTGACTTTC